This TCR beta chain was retrieved from a study of stem cell transplantation in POMP-related autoinflammatory disease (dated by TCRdb to the early 2020s). In the study overall: According to the study's hypothesis, the TRB repertoire gets skewed because defective thymoproteasomes impair MHC class I-dependent CD8+ T-cell differentiation and positive selection. Prior to transplant, the patients had skewing toward CD4+ naive T cells, low CD8+ T-cell proportions, and reduced T-cell cytokine secretion. High-throughput TRB sequencing assessed how POMP deficiency affects T-cell receptor beta repertoire diversity and CDR3 characteristics.

The sample's time point label is to be understood as: before hematopoietic stem cell transplant. PRAID was characterized by prominent immunodeficiency alongside autoinflammation. T-cell subsets (conventional T cells, CD8+ T cells, regulatory T cells, T follicular helper cells) were sorted before TRB sequencing. The method behind the library was the immunoSEQ multiplex PCR assay. The original pipeline was this. Shannon entropy, which takes clonal size distribution into account, was used to quantify repertoire diversity. Clonotype distribution inequality was measured with the Gini-Simpson index (Simpson_1-D). In its TCRdb copy, this immuneACCESS table keeps in-frame sequences only and misses some clones. Where compared with another copy, unresolved V genes explain less than half of these, and the others have no known cause. The V and J calls and clone size were taken over from that table, and D and trimming were inferred from the DNA. This sample comprises some 30,000 clones, 85% to 90% of them detected only once. The ten largest clones add up to about 0.72% of the sample.

Summary of the overall study and its limitations: In PRAID patients, the trend toward increased clonality and lower diversity reached statistical significance only for regulatory T cells. The number of unique TRB V-J gene pairings was restricted in PRAID patients. Across all analyzed T-cell subsets, PRAID patients showed a trend toward higher clonality and lower TRB diversity.

Turning to this clone: The clone's antigen remains unknown. Nothing much larger sits one base from this clone, and base qualities are not available.

Measured from the cysteine to the phenylalanine, the CDR3 is 12 residues long. CDR3 DNA only is kept here, 36 bases in frame from base 1. The junction shows trimming of 5 bases on V and 9 bases on J, plus 11 bases between the germline ends. The germline V gene sets CDR1 to LGHNT and CDR2 to FRNRAP. The rearranged segments are TRBV12-5 and TRBJ2-1, with an unclear D gene assignment. This TCR came from a human donor with POMP-related autoinflammation and immune dysregulation (PRAID). This material consisted of CD4+ T cells from PBMCs, taken before stem cell transplantation. The CDR3 amino acid sequence is: CASGPRTGEQFF. The DNA reads TGTGCTAGTGGTCCCCGTACTGGTGAGCAGTTCTTC.